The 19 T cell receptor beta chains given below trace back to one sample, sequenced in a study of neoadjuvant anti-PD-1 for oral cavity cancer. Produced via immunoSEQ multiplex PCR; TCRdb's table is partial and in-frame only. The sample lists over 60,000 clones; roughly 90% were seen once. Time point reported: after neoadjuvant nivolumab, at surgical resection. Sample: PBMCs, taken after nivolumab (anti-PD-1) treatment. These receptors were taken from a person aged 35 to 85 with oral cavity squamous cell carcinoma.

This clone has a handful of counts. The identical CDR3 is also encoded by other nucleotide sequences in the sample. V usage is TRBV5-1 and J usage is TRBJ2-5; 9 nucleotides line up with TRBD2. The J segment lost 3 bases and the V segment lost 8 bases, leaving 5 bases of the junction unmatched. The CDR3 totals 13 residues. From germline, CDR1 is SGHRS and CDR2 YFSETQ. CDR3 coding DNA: TGCGCCAGTAGTCCTAGCGGGAAAGAGACCCAGTACTTC. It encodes CASSPSGKETQYF.

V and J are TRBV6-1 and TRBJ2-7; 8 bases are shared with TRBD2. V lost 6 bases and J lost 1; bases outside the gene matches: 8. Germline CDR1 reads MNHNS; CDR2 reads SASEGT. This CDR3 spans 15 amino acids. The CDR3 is CASRKIAGRSYEQYF. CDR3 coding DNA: TGTGCCAGCAGGAAGATAGCGGGGAGATCCTACGAGCAGTACTTC.

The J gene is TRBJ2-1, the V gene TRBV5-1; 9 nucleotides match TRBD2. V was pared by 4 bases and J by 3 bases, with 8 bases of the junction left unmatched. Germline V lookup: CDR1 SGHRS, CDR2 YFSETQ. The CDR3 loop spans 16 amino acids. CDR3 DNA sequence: TGCGCCAGCAGCCCACTGACTAGCGGAGTCTACAATGAGCAGTTCTTC. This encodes CASSPLTSGVYNEQFF.

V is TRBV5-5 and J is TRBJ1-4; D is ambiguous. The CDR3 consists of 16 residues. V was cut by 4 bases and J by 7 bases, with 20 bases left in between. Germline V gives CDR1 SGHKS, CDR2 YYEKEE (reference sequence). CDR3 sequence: CASSHPGELSGEKLFF. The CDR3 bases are TGTGCCAGCAGCCACCCCGGGGAGTTGTCGGGTGAAAAACTGTTTTTT.

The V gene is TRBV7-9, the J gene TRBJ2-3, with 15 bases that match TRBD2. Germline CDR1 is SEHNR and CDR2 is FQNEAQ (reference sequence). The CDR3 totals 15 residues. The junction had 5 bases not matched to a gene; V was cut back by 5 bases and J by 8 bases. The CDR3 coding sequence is TGTGCCAGCAGCGTCCCGGGACTAGCGGGAGGTACGCAGTATTTT. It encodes CASSVPGLAGGTQYF.

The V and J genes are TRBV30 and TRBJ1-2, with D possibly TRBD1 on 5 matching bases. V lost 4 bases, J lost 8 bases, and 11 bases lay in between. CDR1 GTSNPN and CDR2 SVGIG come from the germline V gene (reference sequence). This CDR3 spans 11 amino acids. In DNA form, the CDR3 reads TGTGCCTGGACCGACGGGGGAGGCTACACCTTC. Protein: CAWTDGGGYTF.

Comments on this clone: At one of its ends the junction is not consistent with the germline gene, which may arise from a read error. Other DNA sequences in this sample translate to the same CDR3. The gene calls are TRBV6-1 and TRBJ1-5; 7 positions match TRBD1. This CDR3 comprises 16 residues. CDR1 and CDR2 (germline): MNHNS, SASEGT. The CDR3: CASSEYWTGGNQPQHF. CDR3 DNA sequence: TGTGCCAGCAGTGAGTACTGGACAGGCGGCAATCAGCCTCAGCATTTT.

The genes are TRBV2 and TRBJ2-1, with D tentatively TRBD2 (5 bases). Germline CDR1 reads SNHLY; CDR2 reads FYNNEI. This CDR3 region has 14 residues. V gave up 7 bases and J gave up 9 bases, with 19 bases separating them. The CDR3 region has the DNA TGTGCCAGCACAGGTGCCCCAAACGGGGTTGAGCAGTTCTTC. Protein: CASTGAPNGVEQFF.

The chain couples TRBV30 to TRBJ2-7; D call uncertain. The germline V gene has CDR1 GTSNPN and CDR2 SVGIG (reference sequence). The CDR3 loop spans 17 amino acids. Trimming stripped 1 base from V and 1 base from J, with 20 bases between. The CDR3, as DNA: TGTGCCTGGAGTGACGCGGTTAAGCGCCGGTCGTCCTACGAGCAGTACTTC. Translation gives CAWSDAVKRRSSYEQYF.

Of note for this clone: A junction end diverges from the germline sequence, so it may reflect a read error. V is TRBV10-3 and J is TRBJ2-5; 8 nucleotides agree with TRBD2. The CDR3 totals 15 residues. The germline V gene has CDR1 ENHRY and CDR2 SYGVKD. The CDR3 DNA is TGTGCCACCAGTGATCTCGGGGGGGGGTCGGAGACCCAGTACTTC. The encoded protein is CATSDLGGGSETQYF.

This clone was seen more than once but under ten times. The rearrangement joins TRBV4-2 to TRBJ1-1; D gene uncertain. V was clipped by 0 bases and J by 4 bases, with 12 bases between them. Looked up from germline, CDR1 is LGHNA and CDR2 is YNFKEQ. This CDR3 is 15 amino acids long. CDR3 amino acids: CASSQENRRTTEAFF. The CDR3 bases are TGTGCCAGCAGCCAAGAAAACAGACGGACCACTGAAGCTTTCTTT.

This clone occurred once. The CDR3 reads CASSVEGLQYNEQFF. Here the CDR3 DNA reads TGTGCCAGCAGCGTAGAGGGACTACAGTACAATGAGCAGTTCTTC. The chain joins TRBV9 to TRBJ2-1; 7 bases map to TRBD2. The germline V gene has CDR1 SGDLS and CDR2 YYNGEE. With 0 bases clipped from V and 4 bases from J, the junction kept 4 bases outside the gene matches. The CDR3 consists of 15 residues.

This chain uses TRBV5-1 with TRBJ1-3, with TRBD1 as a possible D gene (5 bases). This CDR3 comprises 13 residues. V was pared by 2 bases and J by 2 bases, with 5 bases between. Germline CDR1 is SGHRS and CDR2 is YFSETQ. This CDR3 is CASSLQAGNTIYF. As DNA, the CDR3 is TGCGCCAGCAGCTTACAGGCTGGAAACACCATATATTTT.

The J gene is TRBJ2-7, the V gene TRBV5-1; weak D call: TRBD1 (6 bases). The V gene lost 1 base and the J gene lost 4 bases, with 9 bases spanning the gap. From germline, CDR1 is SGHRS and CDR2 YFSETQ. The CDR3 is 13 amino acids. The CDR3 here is CASSLTGRYEQYF. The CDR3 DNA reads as TGCGCCAGCAGCTTGACAGGGCGGTACGAGCAGTACTTC.

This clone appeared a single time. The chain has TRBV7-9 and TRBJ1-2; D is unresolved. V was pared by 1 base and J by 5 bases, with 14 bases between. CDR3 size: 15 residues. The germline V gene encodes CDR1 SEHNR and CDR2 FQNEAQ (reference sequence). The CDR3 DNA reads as TGTGCCAGCAGCTTAGGGCCAGGAAGCGGTTATGGCTACACCTTC. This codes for CASSLGPGSGYGYTF.

CDR3 sequence reads: CASSYSSLAGRQTQYF. For the CDR3, the DNA is TGTGCCAGCAGTTACTCGTCTCTAGCGGGGAGGCAGACCCAGTACTTC. V usage is TRBV6-5 and J usage is TRBJ2-5; TRBD2 agrees at 9 bases. V gave up 0 bases and J gave up 6 bases; unmatched junction bases: 8. The CDR3 runs to 16 residues. CDR1 is MNHEY, CDR2 SVGAGI, per germline.

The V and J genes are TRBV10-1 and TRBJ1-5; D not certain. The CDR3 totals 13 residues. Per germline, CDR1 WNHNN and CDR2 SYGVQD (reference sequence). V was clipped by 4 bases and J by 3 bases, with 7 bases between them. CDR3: CASSASTNQPQHF. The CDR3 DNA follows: TGCGCCAGCAGTGCTAGTACCAATCAGCCCCAGCATTTT.

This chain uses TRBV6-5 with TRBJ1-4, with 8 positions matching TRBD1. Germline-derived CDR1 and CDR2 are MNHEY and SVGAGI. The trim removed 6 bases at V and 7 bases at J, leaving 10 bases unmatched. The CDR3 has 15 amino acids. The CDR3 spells CASSGEGQDFEKLFF. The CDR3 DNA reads TGTGCCAGCAGCGGTGAGGGACAGGATTTTGAAAAACTGTTTTTT.

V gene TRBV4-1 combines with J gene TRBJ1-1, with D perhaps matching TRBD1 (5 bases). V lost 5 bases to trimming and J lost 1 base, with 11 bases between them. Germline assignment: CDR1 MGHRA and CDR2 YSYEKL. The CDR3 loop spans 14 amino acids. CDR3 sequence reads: CASSARTGNTEAFF. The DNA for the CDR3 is TGCGCCAGCAGCGCACGAACAGGGAACACTGAAGCTTTCTTT.